Listed here is a single T cell receptor beta chain. Its matching antigen is unknown. Investigators merged groups given second doses at roughly 4 or roughly 12 weeks. These data originate in a study of T cell responses to AZD1222 COVID-19 vaccine. Findings and limits, study-wide: Repertoires in all cases were sampled only once the peak T cell response had passed. Two AZD1222 doses significantly raised spike-specific TCR breadth and depth over controls.

Per germline, CDR1 SEHNR and CDR2 FQNEAQ (reference sequence). Trimming left V 1 base short and J 2 bases short, with 11 bases between. CDR3 length equals 15 residues. Repertoires were generated with immunoSEQ multiplex PCR, while TCRdb's copy carries only in-frame clones and drops some. Altogether around 130,000 clones are present, 80% to 90% being singletons, with the ten largest covering around a tenth. The receptor's source is an adult who received the AZD1222 COVID-19 vaccine. The sequences come from peripheral blood, collected 28 days after the second AZD1222 dose. The chain has TRBV7-9 and TRBJ1-2; D remains unclear. CDR3 DNA: TGTGCCAGCAGCTTAGGCGACATAGCAAACTATGGCTACACCTTC. It translates to CASSLGDIANYGYTF.